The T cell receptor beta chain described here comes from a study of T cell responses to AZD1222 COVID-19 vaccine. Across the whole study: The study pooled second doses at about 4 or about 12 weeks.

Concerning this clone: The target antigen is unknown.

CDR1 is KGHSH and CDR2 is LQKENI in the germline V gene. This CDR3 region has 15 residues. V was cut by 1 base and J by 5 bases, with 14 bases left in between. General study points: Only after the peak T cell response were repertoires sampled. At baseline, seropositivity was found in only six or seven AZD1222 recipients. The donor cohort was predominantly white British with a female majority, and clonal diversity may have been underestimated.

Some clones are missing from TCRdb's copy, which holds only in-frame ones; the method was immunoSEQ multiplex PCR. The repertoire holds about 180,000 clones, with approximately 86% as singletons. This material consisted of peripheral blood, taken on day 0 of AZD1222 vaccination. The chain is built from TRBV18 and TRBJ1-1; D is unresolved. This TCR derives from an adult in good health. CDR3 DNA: TGTGCCAGCTCACCACGGACGTCGGGAGGGACTGAAGCTTTCTTT. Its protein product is CASSPRTSGGTEAFF. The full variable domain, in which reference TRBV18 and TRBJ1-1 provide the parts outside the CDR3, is NAGVMQNPRHLVRRRGQEARLRCSPMKGHSHVYWYRQLPEEGLKFMVYLQKENIIDESGMPKERFSAEFPKEGPSILRIQQVVRGDSAAYFCASSPRTSGGTEAFFGQGTRLTVV.